A selection of T cell receptor beta chains follows, all from one sample in a study of T cells in pancreatic ductal adenocarcinoma. Libraries were prepared by immunoSEQ multiplex PCR; TCRdb keeps only in-frame clonotypes and omits some of them. The sample holds 85,000 to 120,000 clones; roughly 96% are singletons and the top ten take around 2.9%. Source material: PBMCs. The receptors originated from a human donor with pancreatic ductal adenocarcinoma. CDR3s include the opening cysteine and the closing phenylalanine or tryptophan. Fields, in order: clone size, J gene, V gene, D gene, CDR3 DNA, CDR3 protein. The D gene is left open where the match is weak. A clone size is listed for some rows: how often the clone was seen (once, few, many), or a class if it is expanded.

clone_size: -; j_call: TRBJ1-5; v_call: TRBV30; d_call: TRBD1; cdr3_nt: TGTGCCTGGCTACGGGACAGGAAGGTTCAGCCCCAGCATTTT; cdr3_aa: CAWLRDRKVQPQHF
clone_size: -; j_call: TRBJ2-5; v_call: TRBV4-3; d_call: TRBD2; cdr3_nt: TGCGCCAGCAGCCAAGATCTCCTAGCGGGAGCCCAAGAGACCCAGTACTTC; cdr3_aa: CASSQDLLAGAQETQYF
clone_size: -; j_call: TRBJ2-3; v_call: TRBV10-3; d_call: TRBD1; cdr3_nt: TGTGCCATCAGACCCGGGACAGGGCCCACAGATACGCAGTATTTT; cdr3_aa: CAIRPGTGPTDTQYF
clone_size: -; j_call: TRBJ2-2; v_call: TRBV5-4; d_call: TRBD2; cdr3_nt: TGTGCCAGCAGCTACCGACTAGCGGGAAAAAACGGGGAGCTGTTTTTT; cdr3_aa: CASSYRLAGKNGELFF
clone_size: -; j_call: TRBJ1-2; v_call: TRBV7-2; d_call: -; cdr3_nt: TGTGCCAGCAGCTTTGCGGGGGAATGCCTCTTC; cdr3_aa: CASSFAGECLF
clone_size: -; j_call: TRBJ2-7; v_call: TRBV7-9; d_call: -; cdr3_nt: TGTGCCAGCAGTTTGGACATGAACTCCTACGAGCAGTACTTC; cdr3_aa: CASSLDMNSYEQYF
clone_size: once; j_call: TRBJ1-5; v_call: TRBV19; d_call: TRBD1; cdr3_nt: TGTGCCAGTAGTGGACAGGGTGGGAATCAGCCCCAGCATTTT; cdr3_aa: CASSGQGGNQPQHF
clone_size: -; j_call: TRBJ1-1; v_call: TRBV5-1; d_call: -; cdr3_nt: TGCGCCAGCAGCGTGGGGACAACCCTAAACACTGAAGCTTTCTTT; cdr3_aa: CASSVGTTLNTEAFF
clone_size: -; j_call: TRBJ1-1; v_call: TRBV9; d_call: TRBD1; cdr3_nt: TGTGCCAGCAGCCAAGGGGGCCCGAACACTGAAGCTTTCTTT; cdr3_aa: CASSQGGPNTEAFF
clone_size: -; j_call: TRBJ2-3; v_call: TRBV30; d_call: -; cdr3_nt: TGTGCCTGGAGTGTACTTACGGGAGTTCCAGATACGCAGTATTTT; cdr3_aa: CAWSVLTGVPDTQYF
clone_size: few; j_call: TRBJ1-1; v_call: TRBV7-3; d_call: -; cdr3_nt: TGTGCCAGCAAGGTAACCGGGACAAACATGAACACTGAAGCTTTCTTT; cdr3_aa: CASKVTGTNMNTEAFF
clone_size: once; j_call: TRBJ2-7; v_call: TRBV2; d_call: -; cdr3_nt: TGTGCCAGCAGTGAAACGGAGGAACTAGGCTACGAGCAGTACTTC; cdr3_aa: CASSETEELGYEQYF
clone_size: -; j_call: TRBJ2-6; v_call: TRBV7-2; d_call: -; cdr3_nt: TGTGCCAGCAGCCCAAGTGACTACTCTGGGGCCAACGTCCTGACTTTC; cdr3_aa: CASSPSDYSGANVLTF
clone_size: -; j_call: TRBJ2-5; v_call: TRBV25-1; d_call: -; cdr3_nt: TGTGCCAGCAGCCTCCTCCTGACTAGTTCTCAAGAGACCCAGTACTTC; cdr3_aa: CASSLLLTSSQETQYF
clone_size: -; j_call: TRBJ2-2; v_call: TRBV19; d_call: -; cdr3_nt: TGTGCCAGTACCCCCAGGGTAGGGGGCGGGGAGCTGTTTTTT; cdr3_aa: CASTPRVGGGELFF
clone_size: -; j_call: TRBJ1-5; v_call: TRBV19; d_call: -; cdr3_nt: TGTGCCAGTAGTAGCACGGGGGGCAATCAGCCCCAGCATTTT; cdr3_aa: CASSSTGGNQPQHF
clone_size: -; j_call: TRBJ2-1; v_call: TRBV29-1; d_call: TRBD2; cdr3_nt: TGCAGCGTTGAGGGACTAGCGGGAGTGATTGAGCAGTTCTTC; cdr3_aa: CSVEGLAGVIEQFF
clone_size: -; j_call: TRBJ1-4; v_call: TRBV28; d_call: -; cdr3_nt: TGTGCCAGCAGTTATGACAGGCTGGGGGAAAAACTGTTTTTT; cdr3_aa: CASSYDRLGEKLFF
clone_size: -; j_call: TRBJ2-1; v_call: TRBV4-3; d_call: -; cdr3_nt: TGCGCCAGCAGCCAAGTTCCGAGCTCCTACAATGAGCAGTTCTTC; cdr3_aa: CASSQVPSSYNEQFF
clone_size: -; j_call: TRBJ2-7; v_call: TRBV28; d_call: TRBD1; cdr3_nt: TGTGCCAGTTCCGGGACAGGGGACCCCTACGAGCAGTACTTC; cdr3_aa: CASSGTGDPYEQYF
clone_size: -; j_call: TRBJ1-2; v_call: TRBV10-1; d_call: -; cdr3_nt: TGCGCCAGCAGCCCCACGGTAGATGGTTACGGCTACACCTTC; cdr3_aa: CASSPTVDGYGYTF
clone_size: -; j_call: TRBJ2-1; v_call: TRBV14; d_call: -; cdr3_nt: TGTGCCAGCAGCCCTACGTGGAGCTCCTACAATGAGCAGTTCTTC; cdr3_aa: CASSPTWSSYNEQFF
clone_size: -; j_call: TRBJ2-2; v_call: TRBV5-1; d_call: -; cdr3_nt: TGCGCCAGCAGCTTGGGACAGAACACCGGGGAGCTGTTTTTT; cdr3_aa: CASSLGQNTGELFF
clone_size: -; j_call: TRBJ1-4; v_call: TRBV18; d_call: -; cdr3_nt: TGTGCCAGCACTGACAGCGAAAAACTGTTTTTT; cdr3_aa: CASTDSEKLFF
clone_size: -; j_call: TRBJ2-3; v_call: TRBV11-1; d_call: TRBD2; cdr3_nt: TGTGCCAGCAGCGAGGGACTAGCGGAGAACACAGATACGCAGTATTTT; cdr3_aa: CASSEGLAENTDTQYF
clone_size: -; j_call: TRBJ2-1; v_call: TRBV6-4; d_call: TRBD2; cdr3_nt: TGTGCCAGCAGTGAAGATTGGACTAGCGGGAGCCCCAATGAGCAGTTCTTC; cdr3_aa: CASSEDWTSGSPNEQFF
clone_size: -; j_call: TRBJ2-7; v_call: TRBV28; d_call: -; cdr3_nt: TGTGCCAGCATCTGGAGTCGAGGCTCCTACGAGCAGTACTTC; cdr3_aa: CASIWSRGSYEQYF
clone_size: -; j_call: TRBJ1-5; v_call: TRBV5-1; d_call: TRBD1; cdr3_nt: TGCGCCAGCAGCTCGCCCCAGGGGGGTCGGCATAGCAATCAGCCCCAGCATTTT; cdr3_aa: CASSSPQGGRHSNQPQHF
clone_size: -; j_call: TRBJ1-2; v_call: TRBV6-5; d_call: -; cdr3_nt: TGTGCCAGCAAGCGACAGTCCTATGGCTACACCTTC; cdr3_aa: CASKRQSYGYTF
clone_size: -; j_call: TRBJ2-7; v_call: TRBV5-8; d_call: TRBD1; cdr3_nt: TGTGCCAGCAGGATAATAGGACAGGGGGCACACGAGCAGTACTTC; cdr3_aa: CASRIIGQGAHEQYF
clone_size: -; j_call: TRBJ1-5; v_call: TRBV7-2; d_call: -; cdr3_nt: TGTGCCAGCACCACAGGGAGGGATCAGCCCCAGCATTTT; cdr3_aa: CASTTGRDQPQHF
clone_size: -; j_call: TRBJ2-1; v_call: TRBV4-3; d_call: TRBD1; cdr3_nt: TGCGCCAGCAGCCAGGACAGGGCCGCCTACAATGAGCAGTTCTTC; cdr3_aa: CASSQDRAAYNEQFF
clone_size: -; j_call: TRBJ1-4; v_call: TRBV4-1; d_call: TRBD1; cdr3_nt: TGCGCCAGCAACTACAGGGGGCGCGATGAAAAACTGTTTTTT; cdr3_aa: CASNYRGRDEKLFF
clone_size: -; j_call: TRBJ1-5; v_call: TRBV30; d_call: TRBD1; cdr3_nt: TGTGCCTGGAGTGTATCGGGACAGGGGGGTCAGCCCCAGCATTTT; cdr3_aa: CAWSVSGQGGQPQHF
clone_size: -; j_call: TRBJ2-5; v_call: TRBV28; d_call: -; cdr3_nt: TGTGCCAGCAGCGGAGATCAAGAGACCCAGTACTTC; cdr3_aa: CASSGDQETQYF
clone_size: -; j_call: TRBJ2-7; v_call: TRBV15; d_call: -; cdr3_nt: TGTGCCACCAGTCCGGGAAGCTCCTACGAGCAGTACTTC; cdr3_aa: CATSPGSSYEQYF
clone_size: -; j_call: TRBJ2-1; v_call: TRBV7-6; d_call: -; cdr3_nt: TGTGCCAGCAGCTTAGCGGGTAGCGGATACAATGAGCAGTTCTTC; cdr3_aa: CASSLAGSGYNEQFF
clone_size: -; j_call: TRBJ2-7; v_call: TRBV6-5; d_call: TRBD2; cdr3_nt: TGTGCCAGCAGTTACTCGTCCGGGGGCGGGGGGTACGAGCAGTACTTC; cdr3_aa: CASSYSSGGGGYEQYF
clone_size: -; j_call: TRBJ1-5; v_call: TRBV19; d_call: TRBD1; cdr3_nt: TGTGCCAGTAGTACGACAGGGGGCAATCAGCCCCAGCATTTT; cdr3_aa: CASSTTGGNQPQHF
clone_size: -; j_call: TRBJ2-5; v_call: TRBV5-6; d_call: -; cdr3_nt: TGTGCCAGCAGCTTGGGGCGGCGGGAGACCCAGTACTTC; cdr3_aa: CASSLGRRETQYF
clone_size: -; j_call: TRBJ2-5; v_call: TRBV30; d_call: -; cdr3_nt: TGTGCCTGGAGTATGACAGAAGAGACCCAGTACTTC; cdr3_aa: CAWSMTEETQYF
clone_size: -; j_call: TRBJ2-7; v_call: TRBV5-8; d_call: TRBD1; cdr3_nt: TGTGCCAGCAGTCATCCCATACAGGGGATCGGGTACGAGCAGTACTTC; cdr3_aa: CASSHPIQGIGYEQYF
clone_size: -; j_call: TRBJ2-7; v_call: TRBV9; d_call: TRBD2; cdr3_nt: TGTGCCAGCAGCGAGGGACTAGCGGGCTTCTACGAGCAGTACTTC; cdr3_aa: CASSEGLAGFYEQYF
clone_size: -; j_call: TRBJ2-2; v_call: TRBV27; d_call: TRBD2; cdr3_nt: TGTGCCAGCAGTGCCTCTAGCGGAGTTAACACCGGGGAGCTGTTTTTT; cdr3_aa: CASSASSGVNTGELFF
clone_size: -; j_call: TRBJ1-5; v_call: TRBV2; d_call: -; cdr3_nt: TGTGCCAGCAGTTTTGACAGGAATCAGCCCCAGCATTTT; cdr3_aa: CASSFDRNQPQHF
clone_size: -; j_call: TRBJ2-3; v_call: TRBV4-2; d_call: -; cdr3_nt: TGTGCCAGCAGCCAAGTCAGATTTGGCTCTTTCACAGATACGCAGTATTTT; cdr3_aa: CASSQVRFGSFTDTQYF